The rows below give T cell receptor beta chains drawn from one sample of a study of TIL therapy for anti-PD-1-resistant metastatic lung cancer. Using immunoSEQ multiplex PCR, the repertoire was profiled, and TCRdb retains in-frame clones only, with some absent. Seen here are about 36,000 clones, roughly 70% observed once, and the top ten hold under 7.5%. This material consisted of blood, taken at baseline. Every receptor here comes from a person between 25 and 80 years old with non-small cell lung cancer. Both conserved end residues are part of each CDR3. A D gene is named only where the DNA matches it firmly. Clone size, where shown, is once, few, many, or a class for clones that have expanded.

J	size	V	D	CDR3	DNA
TRBJ2-1	NA	TRBV29-1	NA	CSVDWGVQFF	TGCAGCGTTGACTGGGGAGTCCAGTTCTTC
TRBJ1-3	NA	TRBV6-1	NA	CASSEGQANGNTIYF	TGTGCCAGCAGTGAAGGGCAGGCAAACGGAAACACCATATATTTT
TRBJ2-2	NA	TRBV5-1	NA	CASSLGGDTGELFF	TGCGCCAGCAGCTTGGGAGGGGACACCGGGGAGCTGTTTTTT
TRBJ2-2	NA	TRBV14	TRBD2	CASSQVTSGRSAGELFF	TGTGCCAGCAGCCAAGTGACTAGCGGGAGATCGGCCGGGGAGCTGTTTTTT
TRBJ2-1	NA	TRBV11-2	NA	CASGGYEQFF	TGTGCCAGCGGAGGGTACGAGCAGTTCTTC
TRBJ2-7	NA	TRBV28	TRBD1	CASSANDRGLYEQYF	TGTGCCAGCAGCGCCAACGACAGGGGGCTCTACGAGCAGTACTTC
TRBJ1-5	medium-sized	TRBV4-2	NA	CASSQDPPGSSGQPQHF	TGTGCCAGCAGCCAAGATCCTCCAGGGTCGTCAGGTCAGCCCCAGCATTTT
TRBJ2-1	NA	TRBV29-1	TRBD1	CSAAGTAYNEQFF	TGCAGCGCTGCCGGGACAGCCTACAATGAGCAGTTCTTC
TRBJ2-7	NA	TRBV4-2	TRBD2	CASSLGGTDSYEQYF	TGTGCCAGCAGCCTCGGGGGGACCGACTCCTACGAGCAGTACTTC
TRBJ2-5	NA	TRBV10-3	TRBD2	CAISEGGREETQYF	TGTGCCATCAGTGAGGGAGGGAGGGAAGAGACCCAGTACTTC
TRBJ1-2	few	TRBV25-1	NA	CASSERPFYGYTF	TGTGCCAGCAGTGAGAGACCCTTCTATGGCTACACCTTC
TRBJ1-5	NA	TRBV7-8	TRBD1	CASSRGHGQPQHF	TGTGCCAGCTCCAGGGGGCACGGGCAGCCCCAGCATTTT
TRBJ2-1	NA	TRBV19	TRBD1	CASSTGQVFNEQFF	TGTGCCAGTAGTACGGGACAGGTATTCAATGAGCAGTTCTTC
TRBJ1-4	NA	TRBV2	TRBD1	CASSDRENEKLFF	TGTGCCAGCAGCGACAGGGAGAATGAAAAACTGTTTTTT
TRBJ2-1	NA	TRBV6-6	NA	CASSYSVGRYNEQFF	TGTGCCAGCAGTTACTCCGTGGGACGGTACAATGAGCAGTTCTTC
TRBJ2-5	NA	TRBV4-1	TRBD2	CASSPRTALAGKETQYF	TGCGCCAGCAGCCCCCGAACGGCACTAGCGGGGAAGGAGACCCAGTACTTC
TRBJ1-5	NA	TRBV12-1	NA	CASSPDPWTGKSQPQHF	TGTGCCAGCAGCCCCGACCCTTGGACAGGGAAGAGTCAGCCCCAGCATTTT
TRBJ2-5	NA	TRBV27	TRBD2	CASSLEGLDRETQYF	TGTGCCAGCAGTTTAGAAGGACTAGATAGGGAGACCCAGTACTTC
TRBJ1-1	NA	TRBV27	TRBD1	CASSGTWDSLNTEAFF	TGTGCCAGCAGTGGAACTTGGGACAGTTTGAACACTGAAGCTTTCTTT
TRBJ1-3	NA	TRBV7-9	NA	CASSLILQGSGNTIYF	TGTGCCAGCAGCTTAATCTTACAGGGTTCTGGAAACACCATATATTTT
TRBJ2-2	NA	TRBV7-3	TRBD1	CASSPQGQSTGELFF	TGTGCCAGCAGCCCACAGGGACAGAGCACCGGGGAGCTGTTTTTT
TRBJ2-7	NA	TRBV27	NA	CASSPQAGASYEQYF	TGTGCCAGCAGCCCGCAAGCAGGAGCCTCCTACGAGCAGTACTTC
TRBJ1-4	NA	TRBV6-6	NA	CASSYSTGEGRVFF	TGTGCCAGCAGTTACTCGACAGGCGAGGGTAGGGTGTTTTTT
TRBJ2-5	once	TRBV29-1	TRBD2	CSVETSGGSSETQYF	TGCAGCGTGGAGACTAGCGGGGGGTCTAGCGAGACCCAGTACTTC
TRBJ1-2	NA	TRBV28	NA	CASTLQTPGYGYTF	TGTGCCAGCACACTTCAGACACCGGGCTATGGCTACACCTTC
TRBJ2-7	once	TRBV13	TRBD2	CASSTSGRGAYEQYF	TGTGCCAGCAGTACTAGCGGGAGAGGAGCCTACGAGCAGTACTTC
TRBJ1-1	NA	TRBV5-4	NA	CASSLDIIFTEAFF	TGTGCCAGCAGCTTGGACATCATTTTCACTGAAGCTTTCTTT
TRBJ1-5	NA	TRBV28	TRBD1	CASRNRGWNQPQHF	TGTGCCAGCAGGAACAGGGGATGGAATCAGCCCCAGCATTTT
TRBJ2-3	NA	TRBV14	NA	CASSQDKTVSTDTQYF	TGTGCCAGCAGCCAAGATAAGACGGTCAGCACAGATACGCAGTATTTT
TRBJ2-7	NA	TRBV5-6	NA	CASSPVVTGHKPYEQYF	TGTGCCAGCAGCCCCGTCGTCACGGGGCATAAACCCTACGAGCAGTACTTC
TRBJ2-3	once	TRBV15	NA	CATSRDLTSFTDTQYF	TGTGCCACCAGCAGAGATTTAACATCTTTCACAGATACGCAGTATTTT
TRBJ1-1	NA	TRBV7-8	TRBD1	CASSPPGTGGRYTEAFF	TGTGCCAGCAGCCCCCCCGGGACAGGGGGAAGGTACACTGAAGCTTTCTTT
TRBJ1-1	few	TRBV7-4	TRBD1	CASRDRVNTEAFF	TGTGCCAGCAGGGACAGGGTGAACACTGAAGCTTTCTTT
TRBJ2-2	few	TRBV6-4	NA	CASSPGADGTGELFF	TGTGCCAGCAGTCCAGGGGCCGATGGCACCGGGGAGCTGTTTTTT
TRBJ2-1	NA	TRBV12-5	NA	CASGRDSEQFF	TGTGCTAGTGGCAGAGACAGCGAGCAGTTCTTC
TRBJ2-5	NA	TRBV5-1	NA	CASSLQETQYF	TGCGCCAGCAGCTTACAAGAGACCCAGTACTTC
TRBJ1-2	few	TRBV28	NA	CASTMMGEVWHGYTF	TGTGCCAGCACTATGATGGGGGAGGTCTGGCATGGCTACACCTTC
TRBJ1-1	NA	TRBV7-2	TRBD1	CASSRTGFGAFF	TGTGCCAGCAGCAGGACAGGTTTCGGAGCTTTCTTT
TRBJ2-2	few	TRBV27	NA	CASTPGSTGELFF	TGTGCCAGCACCCCCGGGAGCACCGGGGAGCTGTTTTTT
TRBJ1-2	NA	TRBV6-1	TRBD1	CASSPTGGYGYTF	TGTGCCAGCAGTCCAACAGGGGGCTATGGCTACACCTTC
TRBJ2-3	NA	TRBV10-3	TRBD2	CAISASLGLAGGDTQYF	TGTGCCATCAGTGCGAGTTTAGGACTAGCGGGAGGAGATACGCAGTATTTT
TRBJ1-2	NA	TRBV7-9	NA	CASSLAREDGYTF	TGTGCCAGCAGCTTAGCGCGGGAGGATGGCTACACCTTC
TRBJ2-2	NA	TRBV18	NA	CASSPTLVTGELFF	TGTGCCAGCTCACCAACTTTGGTTACCGGGGAGCTGTTTTTT
TRBJ2-7	NA	TRBV10-3	TRBD1	CAISARQGGTYEQYF	TGTGCCATCAGTGCTAGACAGGGGGGGACCTACGAGCAGTACTTC
TRBJ2-3	NA	TRBV28	NA	CASSPSRGLGGADTQYF	TGTGCCAGCAGTCCCTCTCGAGGCTTGGGGGGCGCAGATACGCAGTATTTT
TRBJ1-2	NA	TRBV7-8	TRBD1	CASRDSEQGSTNYGYTF	TGTGCCAGCAGGGACAGTGAACAGGGGTCAACTAACTATGGCTACACCTTC
TRBJ2-6	NA	TRBV29-1	TRBD1	CSVEDRSRGRNSGANVLTF	TGCAGCGTTGAAGATAGGTCGAGGGGGCGAAACTCTGGGGCCAACGTCCTGACTTTC
TRBJ2-2	NA	TRBV7-2	NA	CASTPVRTQAGELFF	TGTGCCAGCACCCCAGTACGGACTCAGGCCGGGGAGCTGTTTTTT
TRBJ1-6	NA	TRBV4-3	NA	CASSQRDGDSYNSPLHF	TGCGCCAGCAGCCAAAGGGACGGCGACTCCTATAATTCACCCCTCCACTTT
TRBJ2-5	NA	TRBV10-3	NA	CAISESGETQYF	TGTGCCATCAGTGAGTCAGGAGAGACCCAGTACTTC
TRBJ2-5	NA	TRBV25-1	NA	CASSKAGSAQETQYF	TGTGCCAGCAGTAAAGCGGGCAGCGCACAAGAGACCCAGTACTTC
TRBJ2-2	NA	TRBV6-5	TRBD1	CASSYRTYRGTGELFF	TGTGCCAGCAGTTACCGGACCTACAGGGGGACCGGGGAGCTGTTTTTT
TRBJ1-6	NA	TRBV7-2	NA	CASSLGDGSPLHF	TGTGCCAGCAGCTTAGGGGACGGCTCACCCCTCCACTTT